This T cell receptor beta chain is from a study of early T cells in non-severe SARS-CoV-2 infection (dated by TCRdb to about 2021). Regarding the research as a whole: Because TCR sequencing relied on bulk RNA taken from unsorted whole blood, pairing of alpha and beta chains was not possible. Summary of the overall study and its limitations: Matching against VDJdb was skewed toward anti-spike CD8 responses, likely underestimated virus-specific expansions, and missed private and CD4 specificities.

V is reduced by 6 bases and J by 3 bases, leaving a spacing of 12 bases between them. Looking up the germline V gene yields CDR1 MNHEY and CDR2 SVGAGI. Counted from cysteine to phenylalanine, this CDR3 has 13 amino acids. The sequence is cut down to CDR3 DNA, 39 bases in frame from base 1. A case-control design nested within a healthcare worker cohort in London, UK, was used, with weekly nasopharyngeal swab PCR tests and blood sampling performed. Healthcare workers were recruited during the week of the UK lockdown, between 23 and 31 March 2020, and followed weekly for up to about 15 weeks. This clonotype was recorded at least ten times. Its antigen is unknown. Base qualities are not at hand, and no much larger clone is one base apart. The method behind the library was 5' RACE. For sequencing, a NextSeq 500 was employed. The TCR library protocol attached unique molecular identifiers to individual cDNA molecules to correct for sequencing error and PCR bias. Both TCR alpha and beta chains were sequenced, and tight co-correlation was observed between alpha and beta sequence abundances in each sample. The original pipeline was this. Decombinator V4 was used to perform V gene, J gene and CDR3 annotation of TCR sequences. Expanded TCRs were defined as changing significantly between any two time points under a Poisson model with p below 0.0001. TCR abundances were normalised to the total number of TCRs sequenced per sample and were expressed as counts per million. MAIT TCRs were defined by TRAV1-2 paired with TRAJ12, TRAJ20 or TRAJ33, and iNKT TCRs by TRAV10 paired with TRAJ18. VDJdb, accessed 1 November 2021, was searched for CMV, EBV and SARS-CoV-2 annotated TCRs, excluding TCRs annotated for multiple antigens. TCRdb took the public reads, trimmed them with fastp at Q25, ran MiXCR for clone calling and kept in-frame beta chains. Here each entry gathers all rows of one CDR3 protein and keeps the most common genes and DNA. TCRdb's processing, not the authors' own work, is the source of the V and J calls. This sample has about 25,000 distinct CDR3 sequences in its table, and about 4.6% of those were observed once. Around 14% of the sample lies in the top ten.

The sequencing input was whole blood. The receptor's source is an adult who was a healthcare worker with PCR-confirmed SARS-CoV-2 infection or an uninfected control (not recorded which). The chain is made from TRBV6-5 and TRBJ2-7; the D segment could be TRBD1, given 5 matching bases. The CDR3 is CASSRGADYEQYF. The nucleotide sequence reads as follows: TGTGCCAGCAGCCGTGGGGCGGACTACGAGCAGTACTTC.